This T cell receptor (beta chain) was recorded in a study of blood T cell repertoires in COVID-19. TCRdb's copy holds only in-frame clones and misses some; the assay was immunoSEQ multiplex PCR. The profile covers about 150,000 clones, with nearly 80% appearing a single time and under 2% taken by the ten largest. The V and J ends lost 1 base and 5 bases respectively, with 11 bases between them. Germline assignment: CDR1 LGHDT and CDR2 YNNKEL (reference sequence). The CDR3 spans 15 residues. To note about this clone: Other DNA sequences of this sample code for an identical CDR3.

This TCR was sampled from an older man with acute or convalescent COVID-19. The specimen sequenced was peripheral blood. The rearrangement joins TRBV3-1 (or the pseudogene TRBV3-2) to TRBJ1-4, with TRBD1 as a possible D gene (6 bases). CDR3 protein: CASSQGGQGNEKLFF. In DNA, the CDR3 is TGTGCCAGCAGCCAAGGTGGGCAGGGGAATGAAAAACTGTTTTTT.